The rows below give T cell receptor beta chains drawn from one sample of a study of regulatory T cells in long-lasting Graves disease. One entry per CDR3 protein, called by TCRdb with MiXCR from the multiplex PCR reads. The sample consists of 200,000 to 250,000 distinct CDR3 sequences, 20% to 25% of them appearing once. Sequences were derived from peripheral blood mononuclear cells (PBMCs), sampled at new diagnosis, from a patient treated with antithyroid drugs. Source of these receptors: a female donor with Graves disease. The CDR3 runs from the conserved cysteine through the conserved F or W. D genes are given only for firm matches. The size entry is marked missing in some rows and otherwise reads once, few, many or a size class.

TRBV3-1	.	many	TRBJ1-6	TGTGCCAGCAGCCACGGGACAAGGGATTCACCCCTCCACTTT	CASSHGTRDSPLHF
TRBV6-1	.	.	TRBJ2-1	TGTGCCACCGGATTGACGGGGGTCAACAGCTACAATGAGCAGTTCTTC	CATGLTGVNSYNEQFF
TRBV5-5	.	many	TRBJ2-5	TGTGCCAGCAGCTTGGAGGGGGCGGGGGTCGGAGAGACCCAGTACTTC	CASSLEGAGVGETQYF
TRBV6-5	.	many	TRBJ2-4	TGTGCCAGCAGTTACGGGCTAGTGAGGCACATTCAGTACTTC	CASSYGLVRHIQYF
TRBV10-3	.	many	TRBJ2-7	TGTGCCATCAGTGACACTACCCGGGCCAAATCTAACGAGCAGTACTTC	CAISDTTRAKSNEQYF
TRBV6-1	.	few	TRBJ2-2	TGCGCCAGCAGTGGGAGGACGACAGGCACCGGGGAGCTGTTTTTT	CASSGRTTGTGELFF
TRBV6-9	.	many	TRBJ1-2	TGTGCCAGCAGTTACGGTGTAAGAGACGGTGCCACCTTC	CASSYGVRDGATF
TRBV7-9	.	many	TRBJ2-7	TGTGCCAGCAGCTTCCGGACAGATTCCTACGAGCAGTACTTC	CASSFRTDSYEQYF
TRBV5-6	.	.	TRBJ2-3	TGTGCCAGCAGCTTGGCATACACAGATACGCAGTATTTT	CASSLAYTDTQYF
TRBV28	TRBD2	.	TRBJ2-7	TGTGCCAGCAACGAGCGGGGGGGCGCGGACGAGCAGTACTTC	CASNERGGADEQYF
TRBV6-1	.	.	TRBJ1-6	TGTGCCAGCACCGTAGTGGGACCGTCGAATTCACCCCTCCACTTT	CASTVVGPSNSPLHF
TRBV27	.	few	TRBJ1-1	TGTGCCAGCATCCTCACCTCCGGGGGCAACACTGAAGCTTTCTTT	CASILTSGGNTEAFF
TRBV11-2	TRBD1	many	TRBJ2-1	TGTGCCAGCAGCGCCGCCGGGACAGGGTGGAATGAGCAGTTCTTC	CASSAAGTGWNEQFF
TRBV5-1	TRBD1	few	TRBJ1-2	TGCGCCAGCAGCCTGGAGGCACCCAGGGGGCGTGGCTACACCTTC	CASSLEAPRGRGYTF
TRBV20-1	TRBD2	few	TRBJ2-5	TGCAGTGCTAGGTCAGGGCGGCGGGGGGGCGCGACCCAGTACTTC	CSARSGRRGGATQYF
TRBV7-2	.	few	TRBJ1-1	TGTGCCAGCAGCTTAACTTTACTCGGGGACACTGAAGCTTTCTTT	CASSLTLLGDTEAFF
TRBV19	.	few	TRBJ1-1	TGTGCCAGTATTGGGCTGGGGGTGGGCACTGAAGCTTTCTTT	CASIGLGVGTEAFF
TRBV28	.	many	TRBJ2-7	TGTGCCAGCAGTTTAAAGGTTACCTACGAGCAGTACTTC	CASSLKVTYEQYF
TRBV3-1	TRBD1	many	TRBJ2-1	TGTGCCAGCAGCCCGCCCGGACAGGGGGCGCGCTACAATGAGCAGTTCTTC	CASSPPGQGARYNEQFF
TRBV7-3	TRBD2	many	TRBJ2-2	TGTGCCAGCAGCTTAGGAACGGGAGGAGGAACCGGGGAGCTGTTTTTT	CASSLGTGGGTGELFF
TRBV28	TRBD2	few	TRBJ2-7	TGTGCCAGCAGTTTCCGGGAGGGCCCATACGAGCAGTACTTC	CASSFREGPYEQYF
TRBV6-2/TRBV6-3	TRBD1	few	TRBJ1-1	TGTGCCAGCAGTGGCGCCGACAGGGAGTTATTATCTTTCTTT	CASSGADRELLSFF
TRBV7-2	.	many	TRBJ1-6	TGTGCCAGCAGCTTAGGCGAGTCCTCAAATTCACCCCTCCACTTT	CASSLGESSNSPLHF
TRBV12-3/TRBV12-4	.	many	TRBJ1-4	TGTGCCAGCAGTCCCGGCGGAAGGATTAATGAAAAACTGTTTTTT	CASSPGGRINEKLFF
TRBV6-2/TRBV6-3	.	.	TRBJ2-5	TGTGCCAGCAGTTACTCGATCCATCGAGAGACCCAGTACTTC	CASSYSIHRETQYF
TRBV4-1	.	many	TRBJ1-2	TGCGCCAGCAGCCAAGACCAGGTCTTCTATGGCTACACCTTC	CASSQDQVFYGYTF
TRBV24-1	.	many	TRBJ1-1	TGTGCCACCAGTGATTCGGGACTGAACACTGAAGCTTTCTTT	CATSDSGLNTEAFF
TRBV11-3	.	.	TRBJ2-4	TGTGCCAGCAGCTTCTTTCCGGGAGAAGAGGGAAACATTCAGTACTTC	CASSFFPGEEGNIQYF
TRBV11-1	.	many	TRBJ2-5	TGTGCCAGCAGCTTACACAGACAAGAGACCCAGTACTTC	CASSLHRQETQYF
TRBV27	TRBD2	many	TRBJ2-1	TGTGCCAGCAGTTTGGGGGGGGGTAATGAGCAGTTCTTC	CASSLGGGNEQFF
TRBV20-1	.	.	TRBJ2-6	TGCAGTGCCCAACCGCGGTGGGGCTCTTTGGGCTCTGGGGCCAACGTCCTGACTTTC	CSAQPRWGSLGSGANVLTF
TRBV12-3/TRBV12-4	.	few	TRBJ1-6	TGTGCCAGCAGTTACCGTGAGCAGTTCTCACCCCTCCACTTT	CASSYREQFSPLHF
TRBV2	.	many	TRBJ2-5	TGTGCCAGCAGCCGCATAGAAGAGACCCAGTACTTC	CASSRIEETQYF
TRBV7-2	.	many	TRBJ2-3	TGTGCCAGCAGTTCCAGGGCCAGGGCTGATACGCAGTATTTT	CASSSRARADTQYF
TRBV7-2	.	many	TRBJ2-3	TGTGCCAGCAGCCTAGAAACGGCAGATACGCAGTATTTT	CASSLETADTQYF
TRBV5-4	TRBD1	.	TRBJ2-2	TGTGCCAGCAGGCCAATGGGACAGGGCAACACCGGGGAGCTGTTTTTT	CASRPMGQGNTGELFF
TRBV19	.	.	TRBJ1-5	TGTGGTTCCGACAGGTTAGGCAATCAGCCCCAGCATTTT	CGSDRLGNQPQHF
TRBV7-9	.	many	TRBJ2-2	TGTGCCAGCAGCTTAGCGCCGAGCGGGCGAACCGGGGAGCTGTTTTTT	CASSLAPSGRTGELFF